Each of the 28 T cell receptor beta chains below was sequenced from the same sample in a study of early T cells in non-severe SARS-CoV-2 infection. Via MiXCR, TCRdb re-called the 5' RACE reads, giving one row per CDR3 protein. In the table there are over 55,000 distinct CDR3 sequences, around an eighth of which are singletons. Sequenced: whole blood. The receptors shown here come from an adult who was a healthcare worker with PCR-confirmed SARS-CoV-2 infection or an uninfected control (not recorded which).

At least ten counts were recorded for this clonotype. The J gene is TRBJ1-1, the V gene TRBV25-1; D uncertain. Trimming shortened V by 3 bases and J by 1 base, and 6 bases separated the two germline ends. The germline CDR1 and CDR2 sequences are MGHDK and SYGVNS. This CDR3 region has 13 residues. CDR3 sequence: CASSDSWNTEAFF. CDR3 bases: TGTGCCAGCAGTGACAGCTGGAACACTGAAGCTTTCTTT.

In its sample, this clonotype was seen many times. The chain couples TRBV27 to TRBJ2-7; 10 positions match TRBD2. The trim removed 5 bases at V and 0 bases at J, leaving 4 bases unmatched. The V gene's germline CDR1 is MNHEY and CDR2 SMNVEV (reference sequence). The CDR3 loop spans 15 amino acids. The CDR3 is CASSTPSGGSYEQYF. The CDR3 DNA follows: TGTGCCAGCAGTACTCCTAGCGGGGGCTCCTACGAGCAGTACTTC.

This clonotype has a count of ten or more. V is TRBV3-1 and J is TRBJ2-1, with a possible D match to TRBD1 (6 bases). The V and J ends lost 4 bases and 9 bases respectively, with 16 bases between them. The CDR3 length is 14 residues. Germline V CDR1 and CDR2: LGHDT, YNNKEL (reference sequence). The CDR3 region has the DNA TGTGCCAGCAGCCCTCTAGGGGGAACCGGTGAGCAGTTCTTC. Encoded protein: CASSPLGGTGEQFF.

At least ten counts were recorded for this clonotype. This chain links TRBV20-1 with TRBJ2-7, with TRBD2 matching 9 bases. Trimming removed 0 bases from V and 6 bases from J; junction bases left unmatched: 3. CDR1 is DFQATT and CDR2 is SNEGSKA in the germline V gene (reference sequence). The CDR3 runs to 13 residues. The CDR3 DNA reads as TGCAGTGCTAGAGATCTAGCGGGGCTCGAGCAGTACTTC. It encodes CSARDLAGLEQYF.

The table lists this clonotype with many counts. The chain is built from TRBV7-2 and TRBJ1-2, with D tentatively TRBD1 (5 bases). CDR1 is SGHTA, CDR2 FQGNSA, per germline. The CDR3 sequence is 15 residues long. V gave up 1 base and J gave up 3 bases, with 12 bases separating them. This CDR3 is CASSLGVREYYGYTF. The DNA of the CDR3 is TGTGCCAGCAGCTTAGGCGTCAGGGAGTACTATGGCTACACCTTC.

The rearrangement uses TRBV27 and TRBJ2-7, with 7 bases that match TRBD1. CDR3 length: 12 residues. Trimming removed 10 bases from V and 2 bases from J; junction bases left unmatched: 5. Per germline, CDR1 MNHEY and CDR2 SMNVEV (reference sequence). CDR3 in DNA: TGTGCCACCTGGGACAGTACCTACGAGCAGTACTTC. Its protein product is CATWDSTYEQYF.

This clonotype was picked up many times. The chain has TRBV28 and TRBJ2-1; D gene ambiguous. The CDR3 totals 15 residues. Trimming stripped 10 bases from V and 4 bases from J, with 20 bases between. Per the germline V gene, CDR1 is MDHEN and CDR2 is SYDVKM. The chain's CDR3 is CATTQVAREYNEQFF. Here the CDR3 DNA reads TGTGCCACCACGCAGGTGGCGAGAGAATACAATGAGCAGTTCTTC.

This clonotype showed up many times. The chain carries TRBV6-2 or TRBV6-3 and TRBJ2-7, with D unclear. V shed 2 bases and J shed 0 bases, with 2 bases lying between them. This CDR3 contains 12 residues. Germline V CDR1 and CDR2: MNHEY, SVGEGT. CDR3 DNA sequence: TGTGCCAGCAGTTACAGCTCCTACGAGCAGTACTTC. This gives the protein CASSYSSYEQYF.

This clonotype was observed many times. V usage is TRBV28 and J usage is TRBJ2-4; D unresolved. V lost 6 bases and J lost 2, with 14 bases in between. The CDR3 runs to 15 residues. Germline V CDR1 and CDR2: MDHEN, SYDVKM. CDR3 sequence: CASSPPGATKNIQYF. The CDR3 DNA follows: TGTGCCAGCAGCCCTCCGGGCGCTACCAAAAACATTCAGTACTTC.

The table lists this clonotype with many counts. This chain uses TRBV2 with TRBJ2-1, with D possibly TRBD2 on 6 matching bases. V gave up 4 bases and J gave up 0 bases, with 10 bases separating them. The CDR3 sequence is 15 residues long. Per the germline V gene, CDR1 is SNHLY and CDR2 is FYNNEI. The CDR3 DNA follows: TGTGCCAGCAGTGCCTTAGCGGCCTCCTACAATGAGCAGTTCTTC. Translation: CASSALAASYNEQFF. Supplemented by reference TRBV2 and TRBJ2-1, the full variable domain reads EPEVTQTPSHQVTQMGQEVILRCVPISNHLYFYWYRQILGQKVEFLVSFYNNEISEKSEIFDDQFSVERPDGSNFTLKIRSTKLEDSAMYFCASSALAASYNEQFFGPGTRLTVL.

Comments on this clonotype: The conserved phenylalanine or tryptophan normally closing the CDR3 is absent here, so this likely arose from a read error. The chain is built from TRBV11-2 and TRBJ2-7; D is perhaps TRBD2 (5 bases). This CDR3 contains 19 residues. Germline-derived CDR1 and CDR2 are SGHAT and FQNNGV. Trimming removed 1 base from V and 0 bases from J, with 22 bases in between. The CDR3 spells CASSLAPPTLSRASYEQYS. CDR3 nucleotides: TGTGCCAGCAGCTTAGCCCCCCCCACCCTATCGAGGGCCTCCTACGAGCAGTACTCC.

This clonotype was recorded at least ten times. V and J are TRBV7-8 and TRBJ2-2; 7 bases are a match to TRBD1. The germline V gene has CDR1 SGHVS and CDR2 FQNEAQ. J lost 1 base, V lost 7 bases, and 3 bases had no gene match. CDR3 length equals 14 residues. This CDR3 is CASKGTVNTGELFF. DNA of the CDR3: TGTGCCAGCAAGGGGACAGTGAACACCGGGGAGCTGTTTTTT.

This clonotype was seen ten or more times. The chain has TRBV7-2 and TRBJ1-2; no clear D gene. Germline V gives CDR1 SGHTA, CDR2 FQGNSA. CDR3 size: 13 residues. V gave up 5 bases and J gave up 2 bases, with 9 bases separating them. The CDR3 DNA sequence: TGTGCCAGCAGCCTTGACAAGAACTATGGCTACACCTTC. Translating gives CASSLDKNYGYTF.

This clonotype has at least ten counts. V is TRBV5-1 and J is TRBJ2-7; 9 nucleotides agree with TRBD2. V lost 2 bases and J lost 0; bases outside the gene matches: 3. This CDR3 comprises 15 residues. The V gene's germline CDR1 is SGHRS and CDR2 YFSETQ. The CDR3 DNA is TGCGCCAGCAGCTTAGCGGGAGGCTACTCCTACGAGCAGTACTTC. Protein: CASSLAGGYSYEQYF.

This clonotype was detected many times. The chain couples TRBV5-1 to TRBJ1-1; D not certain. This CDR3 region has 14 residues. Trimming removed 4 bases from V and 1 base from J, with 11 bases in between. CDR1 and CDR2 from the germline V gene are SGHRS and YFSETQ. CDR3 region: CASSLLAENTEAFF. CDR3 DNA: TGCGCCAGCAGCCTCCTCGCCGAGAACACTGAAGCTTTCTTT.

This clonotype was detected ten times or more. The V gene is TRBV5-1, the J gene TRBJ2-6; the D gene is possibly TRBD2 (5 bases). V lost 1 base to trimming and J lost 2 bases, with 7 bases between them. The germline gives CDR1 SGHRS, CDR2 YFSETQ. The CDR3 is 15 amino acids. In nucleotides, the CDR3 is TGCGCCAGCAGCTTGATCGGGGCTGGGGCCAACGTCCTGACTTTC. Translated, it gives CASSLIGAGANVLTF.

Ten or more counts support this clonotype. The V call is TRBV29-1, the J call TRBJ2-1; D gene uncertain. V dropped 6 bases and J dropped 5 bases, with 11 bases sitting between them. Germline CDR1 reads SQVTM; CDR2 reads ANQGSEA. There are 12 residues in the CDR3. The chain's CDR3 is CSVDENNNEQFF. CDR3 coding DNA: TGCAGCGTCGACGAGAATAACAATGAGCAGTTCTTC.

This clonotype has a count of ten or more. This chain joins TRBV7-2 and TRBJ1-6, with D unclear. Germline V gene sequence: CDR1 SGHTA, CDR2 FQGNSA. With 5 bases removed from V and 3 bases from J, the gap between germline ends came to 2 bases. This CDR3 has 12 residues. The CDR3 DNA reads TGTGCCAGCAGCCTCTATAATTCACCCCTCCACTTT. This codes for CASSLYNSPLHF.

This clonotype was observed at least ten times. The chain carries TRBV10-2 and TRBJ1-5; 8 bases line up with TRBD1. Per the germline V gene, CDR1 is WSHSY and CDR2 is SAAADI. The V and J ends lost 5 bases and 7 bases, in that order; junction bases with no gene match: 10. This CDR3 region has 15 residues. DNA of the CDR3: TGCGCCAGCAGTCCGGGACAGGATAAGAGGCAGCCCCAGCATTTT. Protein product: CASSPGQDKRQPQHF.

This clonotype has at least ten counts. The rearrangement links TRBV7-9 to TRBJ1-2; 8 nucleotides line up with TRBD1. This CDR3 region has 19 residues. Germline V gene sequence: CDR1 SEHNR, CDR2 FQNEAQ (reference sequence). J was trimmed by 8 bases and V by 5 bases; bases with no gene match: 25. The CDR3 loop is CASSPKEPGQAFGRLGYTF. CDR3 nucleotides: TGTGCCAGCAGCCCTAAGGAACCGGGACAGGCCTTCGGCAGGTTGGGCTACACCTTC. Full variable domain (outside the CDR3, taken from reference TRBV7-9 and TRBJ1-2): DTGVSQNPRHKITKRGQNVTFRCDPISEHNRLYWYRQTLGQGPEFLTYFQNEAQLEKSRLLSDRFSAERPKGSFSTLEIQRTEQGDSAMYLCASSPKEPGQAFGRLGYTFGSGTRLTVV.

J is TRBJ2-2 and V is TRBV6-5; D perhaps matches TRBD1 (5 bases). Between the trimmed V and J ends, which lost 5 bases and 7 bases, there was a span of 11 bases. The germline CDR1 and CDR2 sequences are MNHEY and SVGAGI. CDR3 length: 13 residues. CDR3 nucleotide sequence: TGTGCCAGCAGTCGACAGTTTTTCGGGGAGCTGTTTTTT. This codes for CASSRQFFGELFF.

The sample holds a few counts of this clonotype. The rearrangement links TRBV29-1 to TRBJ1-1, with D possibly being TRBD1 (5 bases). The V end was cut by 5 bases, the J end by 4 bases, with 20 bases between. The CDR3 runs to 15 residues. Germline V gene sequence: CDR1 SQVTM, CDR2 ANQGSEA. Written as DNA, the CDR3 is TGCAGCGTTTCCGATAGTGGGGGTGGCGGCACTGAAGCTTTCTTT. Encoded protein: CSVSDSGGGGTEAFF.

This clonotype was picked up many times. The J gene is TRBJ1-2, the V gene TRBV12-3 or TRBV12-4; 10 nucleotides agree with TRBD1. The V gene end was trimmed by 5 bases and the J gene end by 7 bases; junction bases not matched to a gene: 10. This CDR3 comprises 15 residues. CDR3 in DNA: TGTGCCAGCAGTCCTTCCGGGACAGGGGCTTTTGGCTACACCTTC. Protein product: CASSPSGTGAFGYTF.

This clonotype was detected many times. J is TRBJ2-1 and V is TRBV7-9; D is perhaps TRBD1 or TRBD2 (5 bases each). This CDR3 comprises 15 residues. The germline gives CDR1 SEHNR, CDR2 FQNEAQ (reference sequence). The ends were cut back, 3 bases at V and 3 bases at J, with 12 bases in the middle. CDR3 in amino acids: CASSFGTSLYNEQFF. The CDR3 nucleotides read TGTGCCAGCAGCTTCGGGACGAGCCTCTACAATGAGCAGTTCTTC.

The chain couples TRBV7-2 to TRBJ2-3, with TRBD2 as a possible D gene (7 bases). V was shortened by 2 bases and J by 2 bases, with 11 bases between the two germline ends. CDR3 length equals 15 residues. The germline V gene encodes CDR1 SGHTA and CDR2 FQGNSA. The CDR3 DNA reads as TGTGCCAGCAGCTTATCGGGGGGCAACACAGATACGCAGTATTTT. The encoded protein is CASSLSGGNTDTQYF.

This clonotype turned up a few times. The chain carries TRBV11-2 and TRBJ2-7; the D is unclear. V lost 3 bases and J lost 1, with 10 bases in between. The germline CDR1 and CDR2 sequences are SGHAT and FQNNGV. The CDR3 loop spans 14 amino acids. The CDR3 nucleotides read TGTGCCAGCAGCTTTTACGGGCCTTCCTACGAGCAGTACTTC. It yields the protein CASSFYGPSYEQYF.

A few counts support this clonotype. The chain uses TRBV28 and TRBJ2-1; no firm D call. Germline V gives CDR1 MDHEN, CDR2 SYDVKM. The CDR3 length is 14 residues. V was trimmed by 7 bases and J by 0 bases, leaving 10 bases between them. DNA for the CDR3: TGTGCCAGCAAACACCTGAGCTCCTACAATGAGCAGTTCTTC. This gives the protein CASKHLSSYNEQFF.

In its sample, this clonotype was seen once. This chain joins TRBV28 and TRBJ1-2; 7 nucleotides agree with TRBD1. Germline V gene lookup returns CDR1 MDHEN and CDR2 SYDVKM. The trim removed 6 bases at V and 7 bases at J, leaving 8 bases unmatched. The CDR3 totals 13 residues. The CDR3 here is CASSRGQRGGYTF. CDR3 in DNA: TGTGCCAGCAGCAGGGGACAGAGGGGTGGCTACACCTTC.